This T cell receptor (beta chain) was sequenced for a study of identical twins. General study findings and limits: Invariant MAIT and iNKT cells could partly confound zero-insertion analyses.

The CDR3 runs to 13 residues. Germline loops: CDR1 SGHDT, CDR2 YYEEEE. Trimming pared 3 bases from V and 8 bases from J, leaving 12 bases between. Addition of a universal primer site occurred through template switching, and cDNA carried unique molecular identifiers. TCRdb reprocessed the 5' RACE reads with MiXCR, giving one entry per CDR3 protein. The table has some 570,000 distinct CDR3 sequences, 20% to 25% seen once. As concerns this clonotype: The antigen remains unidentified.

The sample also formed part of further work on yellow fever vaccine responses in identical twins. Turning to that study: Twins' T cell vaccine responses reportedly looked partly convergent, partly personalized.

Material for sequencing was CD4+ T cells sorted from blood. This TCR derives from a woman between 18 and 29 years old in good health. The rearrangement joins TRBV5-6 to TRBJ2-1; no definite D call. In DNA form, the CDR3 reads TGTGCCAGCAGCTCCGGTGTTCCGCATGAGCAGTTCTTC. The encoded protein is CASSSGVPHEQFF.